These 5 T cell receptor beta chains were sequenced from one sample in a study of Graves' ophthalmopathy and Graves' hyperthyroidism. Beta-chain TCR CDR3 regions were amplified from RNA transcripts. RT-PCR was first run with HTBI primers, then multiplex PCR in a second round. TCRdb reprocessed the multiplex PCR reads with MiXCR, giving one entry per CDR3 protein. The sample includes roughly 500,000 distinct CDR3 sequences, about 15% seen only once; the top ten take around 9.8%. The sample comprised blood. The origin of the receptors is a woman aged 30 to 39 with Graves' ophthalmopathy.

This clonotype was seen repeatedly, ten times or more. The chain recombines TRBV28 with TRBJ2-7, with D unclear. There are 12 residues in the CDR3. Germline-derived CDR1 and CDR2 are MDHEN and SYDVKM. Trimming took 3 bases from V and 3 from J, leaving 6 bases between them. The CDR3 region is CASSFGDYEQYF. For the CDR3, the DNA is TGTGCCAGCAGTTTCGGAGACTACGAGCAGTACTTC. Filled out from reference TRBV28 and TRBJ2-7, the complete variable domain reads DVKVTQSSRYLVKRTGEKVFLECVQDMDHENMFWYRQDPGLGLRLIYFSYDVKMKEKGDIPEGYSVSREKKERFSLILESASTNQTSMYLCASSFGDYEQYFGPGTRLTVT.

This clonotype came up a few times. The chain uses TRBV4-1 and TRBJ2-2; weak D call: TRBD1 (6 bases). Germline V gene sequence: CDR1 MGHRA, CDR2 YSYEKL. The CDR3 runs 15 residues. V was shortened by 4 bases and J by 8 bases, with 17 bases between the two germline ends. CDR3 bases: TGCGCCAGCAGCCCACGAGGGACAATGCCGGGGGAGCTGTTTTTT. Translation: CASSPRGTMPGELFF.

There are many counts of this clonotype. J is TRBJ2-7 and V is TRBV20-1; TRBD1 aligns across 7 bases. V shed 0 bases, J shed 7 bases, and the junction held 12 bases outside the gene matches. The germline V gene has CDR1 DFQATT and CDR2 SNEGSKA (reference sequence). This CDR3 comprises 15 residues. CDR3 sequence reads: CSAREQGSGRREQYF. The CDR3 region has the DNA TGCAGTGCTAGAGAACAGGGGTCCGGACGGAGGGAGCAGTACTTC.

CDR3: CSVSPLGTEAFF. The CDR3 DNA sequence: TGCAGCGTTAGTCCCCTAGGCACTGAAGCTTTCTTT. V is TRBV29-1 and J is TRBJ1-1; D is uncertain. The CDR3 runs 12 residues. The germline gives CDR1 SQVTM, CDR2 ANQGSEA. Trimming shortened V by 5 bases and J by 4 bases, and 11 bases separated the two germline ends. Filled out from reference TRBV29-1 and TRBJ1-1, the complete variable domain reads SAVISQKPSRDICQRGTSLTIQCQVDSQVTMMFWYRQQPGQSLTLIATANQGSEATYESGFVIDKFPISRPNLTFSTLTVSNMSPEDSSIYLCSVSPLGTEAFFGQGTRLTVV.

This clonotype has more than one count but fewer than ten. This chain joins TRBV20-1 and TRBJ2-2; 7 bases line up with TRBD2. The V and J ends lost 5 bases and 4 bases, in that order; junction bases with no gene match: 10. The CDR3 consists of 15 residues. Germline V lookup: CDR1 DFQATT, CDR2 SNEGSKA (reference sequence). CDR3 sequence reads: CSAPLRGEGTGELFF. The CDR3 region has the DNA TGCAGTGCTCCTTTACGGGGGGAGGGCACCGGGGAGCTGTTTTTT.